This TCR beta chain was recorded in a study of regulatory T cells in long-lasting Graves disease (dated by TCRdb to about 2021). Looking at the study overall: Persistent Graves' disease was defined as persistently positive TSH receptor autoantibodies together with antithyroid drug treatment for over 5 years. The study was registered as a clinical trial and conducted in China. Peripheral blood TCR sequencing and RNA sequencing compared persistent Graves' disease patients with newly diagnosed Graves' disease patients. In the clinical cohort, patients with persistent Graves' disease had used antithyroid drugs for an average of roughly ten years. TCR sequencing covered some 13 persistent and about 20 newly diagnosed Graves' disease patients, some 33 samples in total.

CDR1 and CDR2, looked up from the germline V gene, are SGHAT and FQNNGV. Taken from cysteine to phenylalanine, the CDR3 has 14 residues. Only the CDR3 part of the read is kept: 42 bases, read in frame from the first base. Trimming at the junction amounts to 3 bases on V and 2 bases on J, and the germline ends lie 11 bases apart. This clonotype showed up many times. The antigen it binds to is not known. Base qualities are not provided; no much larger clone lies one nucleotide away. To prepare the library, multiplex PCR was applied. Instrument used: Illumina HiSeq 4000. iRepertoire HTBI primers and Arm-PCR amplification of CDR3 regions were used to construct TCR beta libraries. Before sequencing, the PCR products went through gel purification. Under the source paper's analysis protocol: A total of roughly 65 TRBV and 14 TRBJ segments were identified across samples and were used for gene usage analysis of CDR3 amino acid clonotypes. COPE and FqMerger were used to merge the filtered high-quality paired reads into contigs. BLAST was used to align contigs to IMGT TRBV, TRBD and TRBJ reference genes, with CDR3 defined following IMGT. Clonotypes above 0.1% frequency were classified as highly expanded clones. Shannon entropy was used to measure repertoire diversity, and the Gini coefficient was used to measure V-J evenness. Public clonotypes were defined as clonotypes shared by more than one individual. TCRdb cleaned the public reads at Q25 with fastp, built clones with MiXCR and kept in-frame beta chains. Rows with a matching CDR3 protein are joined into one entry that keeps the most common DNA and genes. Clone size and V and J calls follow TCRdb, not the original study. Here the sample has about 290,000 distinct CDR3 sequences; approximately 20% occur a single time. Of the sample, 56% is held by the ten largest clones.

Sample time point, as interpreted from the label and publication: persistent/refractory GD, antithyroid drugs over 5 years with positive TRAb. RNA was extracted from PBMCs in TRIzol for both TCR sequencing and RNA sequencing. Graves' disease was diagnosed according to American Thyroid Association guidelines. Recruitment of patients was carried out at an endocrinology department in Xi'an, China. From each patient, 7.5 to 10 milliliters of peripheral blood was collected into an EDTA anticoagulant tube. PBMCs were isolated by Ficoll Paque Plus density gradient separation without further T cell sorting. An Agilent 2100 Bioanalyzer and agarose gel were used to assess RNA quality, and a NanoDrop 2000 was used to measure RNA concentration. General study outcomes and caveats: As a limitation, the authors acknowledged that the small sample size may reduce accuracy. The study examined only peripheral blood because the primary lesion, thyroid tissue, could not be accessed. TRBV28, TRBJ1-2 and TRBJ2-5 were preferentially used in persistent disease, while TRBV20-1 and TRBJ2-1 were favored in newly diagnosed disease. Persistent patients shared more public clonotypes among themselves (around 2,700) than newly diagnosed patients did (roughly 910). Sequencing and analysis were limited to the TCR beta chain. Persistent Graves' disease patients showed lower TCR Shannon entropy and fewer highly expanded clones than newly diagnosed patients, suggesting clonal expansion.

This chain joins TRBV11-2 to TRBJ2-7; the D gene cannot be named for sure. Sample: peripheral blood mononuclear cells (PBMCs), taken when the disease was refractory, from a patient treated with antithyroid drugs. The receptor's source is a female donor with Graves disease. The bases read TGTGCCAGCAGCTTTTCTCCCGGACCCTACGAGCAGTACTTC. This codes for CASSFSPGPYEQYF.